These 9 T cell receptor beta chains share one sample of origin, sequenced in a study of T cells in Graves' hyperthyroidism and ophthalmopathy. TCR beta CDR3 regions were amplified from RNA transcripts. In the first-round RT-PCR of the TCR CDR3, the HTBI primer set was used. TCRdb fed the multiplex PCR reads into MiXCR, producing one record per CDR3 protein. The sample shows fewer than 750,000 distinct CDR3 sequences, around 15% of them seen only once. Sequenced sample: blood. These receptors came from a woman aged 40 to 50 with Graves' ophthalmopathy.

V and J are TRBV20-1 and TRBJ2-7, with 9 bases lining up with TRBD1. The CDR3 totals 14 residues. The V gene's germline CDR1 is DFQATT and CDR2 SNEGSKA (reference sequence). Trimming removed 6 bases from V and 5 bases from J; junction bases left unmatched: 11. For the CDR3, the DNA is TGCAGTGCCTCACCGGGACAGGGTAATCACGAGCAGTACTTC. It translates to CSASPGQGNHEQYF.

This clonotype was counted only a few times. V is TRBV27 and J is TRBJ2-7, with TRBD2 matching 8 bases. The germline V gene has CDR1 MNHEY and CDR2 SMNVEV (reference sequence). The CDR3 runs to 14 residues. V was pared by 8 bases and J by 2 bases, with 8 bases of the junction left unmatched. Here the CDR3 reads CASALEAGAYEQYF. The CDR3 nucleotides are TGTGCCAGCGCCCTTGAAGCGGGAGCCTACGAGCAGTACTTC.

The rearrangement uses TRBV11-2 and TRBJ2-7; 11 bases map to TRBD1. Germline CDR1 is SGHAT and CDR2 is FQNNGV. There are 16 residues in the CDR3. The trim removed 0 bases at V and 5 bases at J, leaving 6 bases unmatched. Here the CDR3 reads CASSLDLWTGGHEQYF. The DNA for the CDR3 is TGTGCCAGCAGCTTAGATCTATGGACAGGGGGCCACGAGCAGTACTTC. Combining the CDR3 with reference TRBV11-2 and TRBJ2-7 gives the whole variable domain EAGVAQSPRYKIIEKRQSVAFWCNPISGHATLYWYQQILGQGPKLLIQFQNNGVVDDSQLPKDRFSAERLKGVDSTLKIQPAKLEDSAVYLCASSLDLWTGGHEQYFGPGTRLTVT.

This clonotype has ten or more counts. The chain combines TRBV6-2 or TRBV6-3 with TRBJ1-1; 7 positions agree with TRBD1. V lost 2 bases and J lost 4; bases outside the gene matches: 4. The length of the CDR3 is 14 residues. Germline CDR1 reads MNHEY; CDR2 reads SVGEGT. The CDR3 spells CASSYTGEATEAFF. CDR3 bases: TGTGCCAGCAGTTACACAGGGGAGGCCACTGAAGCTTTCTTT.

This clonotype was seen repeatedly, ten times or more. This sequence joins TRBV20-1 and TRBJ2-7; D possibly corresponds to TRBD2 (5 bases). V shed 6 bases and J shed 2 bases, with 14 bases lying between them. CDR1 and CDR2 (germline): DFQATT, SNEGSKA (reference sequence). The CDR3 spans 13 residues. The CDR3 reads CSAAVGDTYEQYF. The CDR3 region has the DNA TGCAGTGCGGCTGTGGGAGACACCTACGAGCAGTACTTC.

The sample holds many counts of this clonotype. CDR3 nucleotide sequence: TGTGCCAGCGCGGGACAGGGGGCAGCTGAAGCTTTCTTT. Its protein is CASAGQGAAEAFF. This chain joins TRBV2 and TRBJ1-1; TRBD1 matches 12 bases. Trimming cost V 8 bases and J 6 bases; bases outside gene matches: 4. Germline lookup yields CDR1 SNHLY and CDR2 FYNNEI. This CDR3 is built from 13 residues.

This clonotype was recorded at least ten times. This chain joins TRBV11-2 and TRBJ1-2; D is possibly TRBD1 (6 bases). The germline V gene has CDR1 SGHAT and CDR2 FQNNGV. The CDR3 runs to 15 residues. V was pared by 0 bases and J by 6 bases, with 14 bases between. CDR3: CASSLDLNRAHGYTF. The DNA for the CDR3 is TGTGCCAGCAGCTTAGACCTAAACAGGGCCCATGGCTACACCTTC.

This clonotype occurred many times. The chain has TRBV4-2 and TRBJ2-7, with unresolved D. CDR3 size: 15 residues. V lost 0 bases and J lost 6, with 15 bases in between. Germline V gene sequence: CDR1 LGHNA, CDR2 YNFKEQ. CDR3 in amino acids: CASSQDDFFRSEQYF. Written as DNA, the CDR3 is TGTGCCAGCAGCCAAGATGACTTTTTTCGCTCCGAGCAGTACTTC.

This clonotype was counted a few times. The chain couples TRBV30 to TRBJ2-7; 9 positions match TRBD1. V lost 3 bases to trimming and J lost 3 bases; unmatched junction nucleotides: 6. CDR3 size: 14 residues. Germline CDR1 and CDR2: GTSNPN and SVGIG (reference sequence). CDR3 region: CAWRRGTGLYEQYF. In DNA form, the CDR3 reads TGTGCCTGGAGGAGAGGGACAGGGCTCTACGAGCAGTACTTC.